A single T cell receptor beta chain is shown here with its context. The target antigen is unknown. One end of the junction is discordant with germline, which a read error may explain. Using genomic DNA as the template, TCR beta VDJ and CDR3 profiling was carried out. Each CDR3 protein gets one entry after TCRdb re-called the reads with MiXCR. The data hold roughly 420,000 distinct CDR3 sequences, with 60% to 80% observed a single time. The CDR3 loop spans 14 amino acids. Germline CDR1 SGHTA, CDR2 FQGTGA. This sample stems from a study of CD8+CD57+ T cells in acquired aplastic anemia. Findings and limits, study-wide: It was found that twenty-nine CD8+ CDR3 sequences were shared between patients and controls.

This clonotype originated in a human donor in good health, serving as a control. The chain employs TRBV7-3 and TRBJ2-7; weak D call: TRBD1 (6 bases). Sequenced sample: sorted CD4+, CD8+, or CD8+CD57+ T cells (not recorded which) from PBMCs. The CDR3 loop reads CASSIGQTGDVHYF. The CDR3, as DNA: TGTGCCAGCAGCATTGGACAGACTGGGGACGTGCATTATTTC.